Listed here are 23 T cell receptor beta chains from one sample, sequenced in a study of T-cell memory formation after mild COVID-19. TCRdb reanalysed the 5' RACE reads using MiXCR and keeps one entry per CDR3 protein. The table includes just over 400,000 distinct CDR3 sequences, 23% detected once. Sequenced: PBMCs or a T cell subset sorted from them (not recorded which). Every receptor here comes from an adult woman who had mild COVID-19 (a few samples of this study predate the infection). Cell type and time point are not known.

The sample holds one count of this clonotype. V usage is TRBV18 and J usage is TRBJ1-1; possible D gene TRBD1, 5 bases. V gave up 0 bases and J gave up 5 bases, with 13 bases separating them. CDR3 length: 15 residues. CDR1 and CDR2 (germline): KGHSH, LQKENI. CDR3 DNA sequence: TGTGCCAGCTCACCACCATCAGGGTCTCGGACTGAAGCTTTCTTT. Translated, it gives CASSPPSGSRTEAFF.

This clonotype appeared a few times. The J gene is TRBJ2-1, the V gene TRBV27; the match to TRBD2 covers 8 bases. From germline, CDR1 is MNHEY and CDR2 SMNVEV (reference sequence). This CDR3 has 15 residues. V was pared by 2 bases and J by 3 bases, with 3 bases of the junction left unmatched. DNA for the CDR3: TGTGCCAGCAGTTTAAGCGGGGGCCACTACAATGAGCAGTTCTTC. It translates to CASSLSGGHYNEQFF.

There are a few counts of this clonotype. The genes are TRBV5-5 and TRBJ2-7; TRBD1 aligns across 8 bases. This CDR3 is built from 17 residues. The J segment lost 0 bases and the V segment lost 4 bases, leaving 12 bases of the junction unmatched. CDR1 and CDR2 (germline): SGHKS, YYEKEE (reference sequence). The CDR3 nucleotides read TGTGCCAGCAGCCTGGAGATCAGGGGGCCGGTCTCCTACGAGCAGTACTTC. It specifies CASSLEIRGPVSYEQYF.

The rearrangement joins TRBV27 to TRBJ1-1, with D unresolved. The CDR3 totals 14 residues. V was trimmed by 8 bases and J by 2 bases, leaving 15 bases between them. CDR1 and CDR2 from the germline V gene are MNHEY and SMNVEV (reference sequence). DNA of the CDR3: TGTGCCAGCGGAATAACAGCTAAAAACACTGAAGCTTTCTTT. Translated: CASGITAKNTEAFF.

This clonotype turned up a few times. The chain recombines TRBV6-5 with TRBJ1-2; a weak D match, TRBD1 (6 bases). Between the trimmed V and J ends, which lost 6 bases and 7 bases, there was a span of 12 bases. This CDR3 contains 12 residues. Germline assignment: CDR1 MNHEY and CDR2 SVGAGI. The CDR3 coding sequence is TGTGCCAGCAGCGACAGGCATGGTGGCTACACCTTC. The encoded protein is CASSDRHGGYTF.

This chain joins TRBV7-9 and TRBJ2-3, with TRBD2 matching 9 bases. This CDR3 is 14 amino acids long. The V gene end was trimmed by 3 bases and the J gene end by 8 bases; junction bases not matched to a gene: 6. CDR1 is SEHNR, CDR2 FQNEAQ, per germline (reference sequence). This CDR3 reads CASSFAAGGGTQYF. As DNA, the CDR3 is TGTGCCAGCAGCTTCGCAGCGGGGGGTGGTACGCAGTATTTT.

The rearrangement joins TRBV6-5 to TRBJ2-5; D possibly matches TRBD1 or TRBD2 (6 bases each). Germline CDR1 is MNHEY and CDR2 is SVGAGI. There are 15 residues in the CDR3. Trimming took 6 bases from V and 3 from J, leaving 17 bases between them. CDR3 sequence: CASRGLGRGEETQYF. The DNA for the CDR3 is TGTGCCAGCAGGGGACTGGGCAGGGGCGAAGAGACCCAGTACTTC.

The CDR3 sequence is CSASPWATGELFF. CDR3 nucleotides: TGCAGTGCTAGTCCCTGGGCTACCGGGGAGCTGTTTTTT. The chain combines TRBV20-1 with TRBJ2-2; no clear D gene. The V gene lost 3 bases and the J gene lost 5 bases, with 10 bases spanning the gap. Germline-derived CDR1 and CDR2 are DFQATT and SNEGSKA (reference sequence). The CDR3 is 13 residues long.

The gene calls are TRBV10-3 and TRBJ1-1; D remains unclear. CDR1 is ENHRY and CDR2 is SYGVKD in the germline V gene. CDR3 length equals 14 residues. V lost 6 bases to trimming and J lost 0 bases, with 11 bases between them. CDR3 region: CAIRETEMNTEAFF. The DNA for the CDR3 is TGTGCCATCAGAGAGACCGAGATGAACACTGAAGCTTTCTTT.

This chain joins TRBV6-5 and TRBJ1-1, with D possibly being TRBD1 (5 bases). Germline V lookup: CDR1 MNHEY, CDR2 SVGAGI. The V gene lost 4 bases and the J gene lost 3 bases, with 12 bases spanning the gap. This CDR3 has 14 amino acids. The CDR3 DNA reads TGTGCCAGCAGTTTCCTACGGGGGGACACTGAAGCTTTCTTT. Amino acids: CASSFLRGDTEAFF.

The rearrangement uses TRBV14 and TRBJ2-2; perhaps D is TRBD1 or TRBD2 (5 bases each). This CDR3 has 16 residues. Germline V gene lookup returns CDR1 SGHDN and CDR2 FVKESK. Trimming removed 4 bases at V and 0 bases at J, with 12 bases between. The CDR3 DNA sequence: TGTGCCAGCAGCCGACTCGGGGCCGCGAACACCGGGGAGCTGTTTTTT. Translation gives CASSRLGAANTGELFF.

The gene calls are TRBV25-1 and TRBJ1-6; no definite D call. This CDR3 spans 15 amino acids. The ends were cut back, 5 bases at V and 7 bases at J, with 15 bases in the middle. The germline CDR1 and CDR2 sequences are MGHDK and SYGVNS. The chain's CDR3 is CASSSSGKGNSPLHF. In DNA form, the CDR3 reads TGTGCCAGCAGTTCCAGCGGGAAAGGGAATTCACCCCTCCACTTT.

This clonotype was recorded a few times. The chain recombines TRBV7-8 with TRBJ2-1; D uncertain. The germline V and J ends were trimmed by 6 bases and 5 bases, with 5 bases remaining between them. The CDR3 runs 11 residues. CDR1 is SGHVS and CDR2 is FQNEAQ in the germline V gene. CDR3 region: CASRWDNEQFF. The CDR3 DNA reads TGTGCCAGCAGATGGGACAATGAGCAGTTCTTC.

The genes are TRBV6-2 or TRBV6-3 and TRBJ1-5; 7 bases line up with TRBD1. Germline CDR1 reads MNHEY; CDR2 reads SVGEGT. The CDR3 loop spans 17 amino acids. The ends lost 2 bases at V and 4 bases at J; junction bases unmatched: 11. DNA of the CDR3: TGTGCCAGCAGTTACGAGGCAGGGGGGAACCCGAATCAGCCCCAGCATTTT. Amino acids: CASSYEAGGNPNQPQHF.

In its sample, this clonotype was seen a few times. The V gene is TRBV20-1, the J gene TRBJ1-1; D remains unclear. With 4 bases removed from V and 3 bases from J, the gap between germline ends came to 12 bases. Germline values: CDR1 DFQATT, CDR2 SNEGSKA (reference sequence). The CDR3 has 13 amino acids. CDR3 sequence: CSATSTLDTEAFF. The CDR3 DNA reads as TGCAGTGCTACGTCCACGCTAGACACTGAAGCTTTCTTT.

This clonotype has just a few counts. V usage is TRBV6-5 and J usage is TRBJ1-4, with TRBD1 matching 8 bases. Trimming removed 6 bases from V and 12 bases from J; junction bases left unmatched: 15. Germline loops: CDR1 MNHEY, CDR2 SVGAGI. The CDR3 extends over 15 amino acids. The CDR3 DNA sequence: TGTGCCAGCAGCAAGGGACAGGTGGGCTACGGGGAACTGTTTTTT. The encoded protein is CASSKGQVGYGELFF.

The rearrangement joins TRBV19 to TRBJ2-7, with D perhaps matching TRBD1 (5 bases). V was clipped by 3 bases and J by 2 bases, with 11 bases between them. Germline V CDR1 and CDR2: LNHDA, SQIVND (reference sequence). The CDR3 is 14 residues long. CDR3 loop: CASSMWGRTYEQYF. Here the CDR3 DNA reads TGTGCCAGTAGTATGTGGGGCCGGACCTACGAGCAGTACTTC. Full variable domain (rest looked up from reference TRBV19 and TRBJ2-7): DGGITQSPKYLFRKEGQNVTLSCEQNLNHDAMYWYRQDPGQGLRLIYYSQIVNDFQKGDIAEGYSVSREKKESFPLTVTSAQKNPTAFYLCASSMWGRTYEQYFGPGTRLTVT.

The genes are TRBV7-6 and TRBJ2-3; D possibly corresponds to TRBD2 (6 bases). CDR3 length: 14 amino acids. Germline-derived CDR1 and CDR2 are SGHVS and FNYEAQ. Trimming cost V 1 base and J 7 bases, with 12 bases left between them. The CDR3 sequence is CASSLGAGGNTQYF. CDR3 DNA sequence: TGTGCCAGCAGCTTAGGGGCGGGCGGGAATACGCAGTATTTT. Full variable domain (missing parts from reference TRBV7-6 and TRBJ2-3): GAGVSQSPRYKVTKRGQDVALRCDPISGHVSLYWYRQALGQGPEFLTYFNYEAQQDKSGLPNDRFSAERPEGSISTLTIQRTEQRDSAMYRCASSLGAGGNTQYFGPGTRLTVL.

This clonotype showed up just a few times. The chain is built from TRBV5-1 and TRBJ1-6, with D perhaps TRBD1 (5 bases). The germline CDR1 and CDR2 sequences are SGHRS and YFSETQ. V was pared by 0 bases and J by 7 bases, with 14 bases between. This CDR3 contains 16 residues. The CDR3 protein is CASSLVARVGNSPLHF. The CDR3 DNA reads as TGCGCCAGCAGCTTGGTTGCCAGGGTAGGAAATTCACCCCTCCACTTT.

The chain combines TRBV12-3 or TRBV12-4 with TRBJ2-3; tentative D call: TRBD2 (5 bases). The CDR3 is made up of 16 amino acids. The V end was cut by 1 base, the J end by 0 bases, with 11 bases between. The CDR3 loop reads CASSLGQGRSTDTQYF. The CDR3 DNA is TGTGCCAGCAGTTTAGGTCAAGGGAGAAGCACAGATACGCAGTATTTT.

A few counts support this clonotype. CDR3 amino acids: CASSFTGWTYEQYF. The CDR3 region has the DNA TGTGCCAGTTCGTTTACAGGGTGGACCTACGAGCAGTACTTC. The chain joins TRBV19 to TRBJ2-7; D may be TRBD1 (6 bases). Trimming removed 8 bases at V and 2 bases at J, with 16 bases between. The V gene's germline CDR1 is LNHDA and CDR2 SQIVND (reference sequence). The CDR3 runs 14 residues.

In its sample, this clonotype was seen a few times. The genes are TRBV5-1 and TRBJ2-7; D is undetermined. This CDR3 has 17 amino acids. CDR1 is SGHRS and CDR2 is YFSETQ in the germline V gene. The V and J ends lost 4 bases and 5 bases respectively, with 25 bases between them. The CDR3 region is CASSGGDWIRGIHEQYF. CDR3 DNA sequence: TGCGCCAGCAGCGGCGGAGATTGGATCCGTGGTATCCACGAGCAGTACTTC.

This clonotype has a handful of counts. The chain links TRBV12-3 or TRBV12-4 to TRBJ2-5; D gene ambiguous. Trimming removed 3 bases from V and 0 bases from J, with 8 bases in between. This CDR3 is 14 amino acids long. This CDR3 reads CASSLVVNQETQYF. Here the CDR3 DNA reads TGTGCCAGCAGTTTGGTAGTTAACCAAGAGACCCAGTACTTC.